This T cell receptor beta chain was captured in a study of blood T cell repertoires in COVID-19. Whole-study context: COVID-19 samples from acute and convalescent phases originated in the United States, Italy and Spain.

Under the authors' procedure: From reference gene primer amplification, estimates of nucleated cell counts were derived. Profiling relied on immunoSEQ multiplex PCR, and the TCRdb table lists in-frame clones only, not all of them. The V and J calls and clone size are taken from that table; D and trimming were inferred from the DNA. Here the sample spans 220,000 or so clones, about 86% being singletons. Trimming at V came to 6 bases and at J to 4 bases, leaving 6 bases not matched to a gene. Per germline, CDR1 SGHRS and CDR2 YFSETQ. This CDR3 spans 14 amino acids. The receptor comes from a woman in her 30s who had recovered from COVID-19. This rearrangement joins TRBV5-1 to TRBJ2-1, with 8 bases aligning to TRBD1. The sequenced sample was peripheral blood. CDR3 nucleotides: TGCGCCAGCACCGGACAGGGTCCGTACAATGAGCAGTTCTTC. Translating it yields CASTGQGPYNEQFF.